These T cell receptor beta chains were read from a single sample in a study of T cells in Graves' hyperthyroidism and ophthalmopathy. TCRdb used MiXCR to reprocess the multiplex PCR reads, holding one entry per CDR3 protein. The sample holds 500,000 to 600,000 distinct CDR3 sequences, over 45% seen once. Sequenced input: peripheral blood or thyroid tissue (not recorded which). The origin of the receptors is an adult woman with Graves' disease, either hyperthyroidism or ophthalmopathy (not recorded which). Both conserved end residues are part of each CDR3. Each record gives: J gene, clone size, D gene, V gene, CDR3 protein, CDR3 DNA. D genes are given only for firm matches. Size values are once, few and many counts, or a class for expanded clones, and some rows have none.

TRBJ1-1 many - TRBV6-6 CASRAVNTEAFF TGTGCCAGCAGAGCAGTGAACACTGAAGCTTTCTTT
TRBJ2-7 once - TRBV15 CATSLGSYEQYF TGTGCCACCAGCCTCGGGTCCTACGAGCAGTACTTC
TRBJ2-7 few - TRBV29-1 CSARQENYEQYF TGCAGCGCTAGGCAGGAGAACTACGAGCAGTACTTC
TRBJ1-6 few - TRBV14 CASSISIHYNSPLHF TGTGCCAGCAGTATAAGTATTCATTATAATTCACCCCTCCACTTT
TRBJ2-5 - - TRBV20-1 CSAETGQLGTQYF TGCAGTGCCGAAACGGGCCAACTGGGGACCCAGTACTTC
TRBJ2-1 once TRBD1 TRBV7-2 CASSGRTGYNEQFF TGTGCCAGCAGCGGACGGACAGGCTACAATGAGCAGTTCTTC
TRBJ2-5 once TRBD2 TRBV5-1 CASSFAASGSRGETQYF TGCGCCAGCAGCTTTGCGGCTAGCGGGAGCCGGGGTGAGACCCAGTACTTC
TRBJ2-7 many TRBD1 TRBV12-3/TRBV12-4 CASRWTGDSYEQYF TGTGCCAGCAGATGGACAGGGGACTCCTACGAGCAGTACTTC
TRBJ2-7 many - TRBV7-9 CASSPLDGSSYEQYF TGTGCCAGCAGCCCCCTCGATGGGAGCTCCTACGAGCAGTACTTC
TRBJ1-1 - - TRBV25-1 CASSPWGTLNTEAFF TGTGCCAGCAGTCCATGGGGGACCCTGAACACTGAAGCTTTCTTT
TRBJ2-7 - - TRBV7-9 CASSQNRGLAGAYEQYF TGTGCCAGCAGCCAAAACAGGGGGCTAGCGGGGGCCTACGAGCAGTACTTC
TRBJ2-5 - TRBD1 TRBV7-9 CASSLDGQGGTQYF TGTGCCAGCAGCTTAGATGGACAGGGGGGGACCCAGTACTTC
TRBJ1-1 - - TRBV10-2 CASRGTLGTEAFF TGCGCCAGCAGGGGGACGCTAGGAACTGAAGCTTTCTTT
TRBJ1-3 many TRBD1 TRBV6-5 CASGQGLTGNTIYF TGTGCCAGCGGACAGGGGTTGACTGGAAACACCATATATTTT
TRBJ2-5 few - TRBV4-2 CASSQRPGTEEETQYF TGTGCCAGCAGCCAACGCCCAGGGACGGAAGAAGAGACCCAGTACTTC
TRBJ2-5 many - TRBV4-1 CASSHPMETQYF TGCGCCAGCAGCCACCCTATGGAGACCCAGTACTTC
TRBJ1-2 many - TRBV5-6 CASSLVNNYGYTF TGTGCCAGCAGCTTGGTGAACAACTATGGCTACACCTTC
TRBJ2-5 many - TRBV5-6 CASSLPRGETQYF TGTGCCAGCAGCTTGCCCAGGGGAGAGACCCAGTACTTC
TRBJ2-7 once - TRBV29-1 CSAGQPQPSYEQYF TGCAGCGCCGGACAGCCCCAACCTTCCTACGAGCAGTACTTC
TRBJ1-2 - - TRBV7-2 CASSLGSTGDDGYTF TGTGCCAGCAGCTTAGGCTCGACCGGGGACGATGGCTACACCTTC
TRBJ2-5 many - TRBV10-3 CAISRDNQETQYF TGTGCCATCTCTCGGGACAACCAAGAGACCCAGTACTTC
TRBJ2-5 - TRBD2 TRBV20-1 CSARSGSGAETQYF TGCAGTGCTAGAAGCGGGAGCGGGGCAGAGACCCAGTACTTC
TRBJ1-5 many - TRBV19 CASSGQINQPQHF TGTGCCAGTTCCGGCCAGATCAATCAGCCCCAGCATTTT
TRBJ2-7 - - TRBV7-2 CASSLVGVPTYEQYF TGTGCCAGCAGCTTAGTGGGGGTACCCACCTACGAGCAGTACTTC
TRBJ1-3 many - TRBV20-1 CSAKLPSGNTIYF TGCAGTGCTAAACTTCCCTCTGGAAACACCATATATTTT
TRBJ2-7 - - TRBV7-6 CASSSEGGGEQYF TGTGCCAGCAGCTCCGAGGGGGGAGGCGAGCAGTACTTC
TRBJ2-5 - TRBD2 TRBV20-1 CSAREAGVETQYF TGCAGTGCTAGAGAAGCGGGGGTTGAGACCCAGTACTTC
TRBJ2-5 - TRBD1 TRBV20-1 CSASQTGLDQPQYF TGCAGTGCATCTCAGACAGGGTTGGATCAGCCCCAGTACTTC
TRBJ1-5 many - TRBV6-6 CASSSEGGNQPQHF TGTGCCAGCAGTTCAGAGGGGGGCAATCAGCCCCAGCATTTT
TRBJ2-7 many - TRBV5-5 CASSLLGDGSEQYF TGTGCCAGCAGCCTTCTGGGGGACGGATCCGAGCAGTACTTC
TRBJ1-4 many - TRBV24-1 CATSDSATTNEKLFF TGTGCCACCAGTGACTCAGCTACAACTAATGAAAAACTGTTTTTT
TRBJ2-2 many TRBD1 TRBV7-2 CASSPRGQGNTGELFF TGTGCCAGCAGCCCCCGTGGACAGGGTAACACCGGGGAGCTGTTTTTT
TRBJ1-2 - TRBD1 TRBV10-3 CAIRTGHNYGYTF TGTGCCATCCGGACAGGGCATAACTATGGCTACACCTTC
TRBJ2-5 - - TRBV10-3 CASIGDPQETQYF TGTGCCAGCATAGGGGATCCCCAAGAGACCCAGTACTTC
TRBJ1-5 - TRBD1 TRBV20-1 CSARDDRGQPQHF TGCAGTGCTAGAGATGACAGGGGGCAGCCCCAGCATTTT
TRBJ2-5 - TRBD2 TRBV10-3 CAISDLAGSSETQYF TGTGCCATCAGTGATCTAGCGGGATCAAGTGAGACCCAGTACTTC
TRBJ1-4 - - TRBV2 CASSEGTTNEKLFF TGTGCCAGCAGTGAAGGGACTACGAATGAAAAACTGTTTTTT
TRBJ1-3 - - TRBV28 CASFHRVWSGNTIYF TGTGCCAGTTTCCACAGGGTCTGGTCTGGAAACACCATATATTTT
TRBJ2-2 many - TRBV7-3 CASSFRGNTGELFF TGTGCCAGCAGCTTTAGGGGGAACACCGGGGAGCTGTTTTTT
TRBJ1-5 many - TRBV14 CASSPTGGAQHF TGTGCCAGCAGCCCCACCGGCGGGGCCCAGCATTTT
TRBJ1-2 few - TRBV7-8 CASSPVANYGYTF TGTGCCAGCAGCCCGGTAGCTAACTATGGCTACACCTTC
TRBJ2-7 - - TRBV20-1 CSARSRVPTSYEQYF TGCAGTGCTAGATCCAGGGTTCCCACTTCCTACGAGCAGTACTTC
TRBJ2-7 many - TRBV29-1 CSVWTAYEQYF TGCAGCGTCTGGACAGCCTACGAGCAGTACTTC
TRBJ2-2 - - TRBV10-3 CAISNRASGELFF TGTGCCATCAGCAACAGGGCTTCGGGAGAGCTGTTTTTT
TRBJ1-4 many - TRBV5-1 CASSTQGLNEKLFF TGCGCCAGCAGCACACAGGGTCTTAATGAAAAACTGTTTTTT
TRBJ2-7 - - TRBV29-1 CSVAGLSSYEQYF TGCAGCGTTGCGGGACTTAGCTCCTACGAGCAGTACTTC
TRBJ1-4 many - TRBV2 CASSEVPGAMEKLFF TGTGCCAGCAGTGAAGTTCCGGGGGCAATGGAAAAACTGTTTTTT
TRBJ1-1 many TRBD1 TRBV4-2 CASSHGTGGTDTEAFF TGTGCCAGCAGCCATGGGACAGGGGGTACGGACACTGAAGCTTTCTTT
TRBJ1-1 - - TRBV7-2 CASSQEWGPAEAFF TGTGCCAGCAGCCAGGAATGGGGGCCGGCTGAAGCTTTCTTT
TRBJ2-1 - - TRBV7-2 CASSFPVRGNEQFF TGTGCCAGCAGCTTTCCGGTCCGAGGCAATGAGCAGTTCTTC